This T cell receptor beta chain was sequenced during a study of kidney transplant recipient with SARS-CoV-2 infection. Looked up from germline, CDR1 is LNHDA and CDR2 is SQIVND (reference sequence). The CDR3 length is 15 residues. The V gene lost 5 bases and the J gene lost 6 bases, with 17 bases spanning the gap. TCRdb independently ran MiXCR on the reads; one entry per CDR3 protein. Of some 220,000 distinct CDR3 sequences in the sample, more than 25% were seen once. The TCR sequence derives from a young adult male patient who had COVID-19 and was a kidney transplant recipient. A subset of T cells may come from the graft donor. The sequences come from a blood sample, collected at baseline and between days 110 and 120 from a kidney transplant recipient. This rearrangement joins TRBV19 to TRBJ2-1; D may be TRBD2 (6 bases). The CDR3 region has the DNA TGTGCCAGTAGTCCCGGCGGGCTAGCGTCCAATGAGCAGTTCTTC. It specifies CASSPGGLASNEQFF.